This entry describes one T cell receptor (beta chain). CDR1 and CDR2 (germline): LGHDT, YNNKEL (reference sequence). Trimming cost V 9 bases and J 3 bases, with 17 bases left between them. The CDR3 extends over 14 amino acids. Source study methods: Amplification with reference gene primers provided the estimates of nucleated cell counts. The assay was immunoSEQ multiplex PCR, and TCRdb's table has in-frame clones only and misses some. That table furnishes V, J and clone size, whereas the DNA furnished D and trimming. This table has fewer than 300,000 clones, 88% appearing once. This sample is drawn from a study of blood T cell repertoires in COVID-19.

The sequenced sample consisted of peripheral blood. The gene calls are TRBV3-1 (or the pseudogene TRBV3-2) and TRBJ1-1; tentatively, D is TRBD1 (6 bases). The receptor was isolated from a man in his 60s who had recovered from COVID-19. Here the CDR3 reads CASTIQGIHTEAFF. CDR3 DNA sequence: TGTGCCAGTACGATCCAGGGGATCCACACTGAAGCTTTCTTT.